This entry describes one T cell receptor beta chain. The antigen is unknown. It was about 10^5 TCR templates that were assayed per sample. Some clones are missing from TCRdb's copy, which holds only in-frame ones; the method was immunoSEQ multiplex PCR. The data contain about 60,000 clones, approximately 82% of them singletons. The data originate from a study of siplizumab effects on memory and regulatory T cells. General study results and limits: Alloreactive sequences tracing back to unstimulated CD4+ memory cells fell significantly with siplizumab. Naive T cells appeared more diverse than memory cells and seemed to be major alloresponse contributors.

With V trimmed by 7 bases and J by 0 bases, 8 bases remained unmatched. Germline-derived CDR1 and CDR2 are SGHTA and FQGTGA. CDR3 length: 17 residues. The chain joins TRBV7-3 to TRBJ2-6; TRBD1 matches 8 bases. The source material was memory CD4+ T cells sorted from blood. The sequence derives from a human donor in good health. The CDR3 protein is CASNSGQGNSGANVLTF. DNA for the CDR3: TGTGCCAGCAACTCAGGACAGGGCAACTCTGGGGCCAACGTCCTGACTTTC.